One sample yielded the 27 T cell receptor beta chains listed below, sequenced in a study of control samples from healthy donors and cancer patients. Clones were read by immunoSEQ multiplex PCR, and TCRdb kept only the in-frame ones, dropping some. Here the sample spans 150,000 to 200,000 clones, under 95% being singletons. The sample consisted of blood. These receptors all come from a woman in her late teens or twenties in good health.

The CDR3 loop reads CASSYWTGEMGTEAFF. The CDR3, as DNA: TGTGCCAGCTCCTACTGGACAGGGGAAATGGGCACTGAAGCTTTCTTT. The chain recombines TRBV18 with TRBJ1-1; 9 bases fit TRBD1. The CDR3 extends over 16 amino acids. From germline, CDR1 is KGHSH and CDR2 LQKENI. Trimming took 6 bases from V and 4 from J; bases not matched to a gene: 12. The full variable domain, its missing parts supplied by reference TRBV18 and TRBJ1-1, is NAGVMQNPRHLVRRRGQEARLRCSPMKGHSHVYWYRQLPEEGLKFMVYLQKENIIDESGMPKERFSAEFPKEGPSILRIQQVVRGDSAAYFCASSYWTGEMGTEAFFGQGTRLTVV.

CDR3 bases: TGTGCCAGCAGCTTTGGCAGGACTAGCACAGATACGCAGTATTTT. It translates to CASSFGRTSTDTQYF. The chain employs TRBV5-6 and TRBJ2-3; maybe TRBD2 (5 bases). The V end was cut by 2 bases, the J end by 0 bases, with 10 bases between. The CDR3 is 15 amino acids. Germline V CDR1 and CDR2: SGHDT, YYEEEE.

This chain links TRBV11-2 with TRBJ2-7; possible D gene TRBD1, 6 bases. The germline V and J ends were trimmed by 4 bases and 2 bases, with 12 bases remaining between them. Germline V gene lookup returns CDR1 SGHAT and CDR2 FQNNGV. The CDR3 is 14 amino acids. The DNA of the CDR3 is TGTGCCAGCAGCTACCGGACAGATACCTACGAGCAGTACTTC. Translating gives CASSYRTDTYEQYF.

This chain uses TRBV28 with TRBJ1-5; a possible D gene is TRBD1 (5 bases). Trimming took 3 bases from V and 6 from J, leaving 18 bases between them. This CDR3 region has 16 residues. CDR1 and CDR2 (germline): MDHEN, SYDVKM. This chain's CDR3 is CASSLGTGREGQPQHF. As DNA, the CDR3 is TGTGCCAGCAGTTTGGGTACAGGCCGGGAAGGTCAGCCCCAGCATTTT. The entire variable domain, with the rest obtained from reference TRBV28 and TRBJ1-5, is as follows: DVKVTQSSRYLVKRTGEKVFLECVQDMDHENMFWYRQDPGLGLRLIYFSYDVKMKEKGDIPEGYSVSREKKERFSLILESASTNQTSMYLCASSLGTGREGQPQHFGDGTRLSIL.

This rearrangement joins TRBV6-5 to TRBJ2-7; possible D gene TRBD2, 5 bases. Germline loops: CDR1 MNHEY, CDR2 SVGAGI. Trimming shortened V by 2 bases and J by 0 bases, and 14 bases separated the two germline ends. The CDR3 totals 16 residues. This chain's CDR3 is CASSYNQAATSYEQYF. CDR3 bases: TGTGCCAGCAGTTACAATCAAGCGGCTACCTCCTACGAGCAGTACTTC.

V usage is TRBV20-1 and J usage is TRBJ1-1; D unclear. Germline V lookup: CDR1 DFQATT, CDR2 SNEGSKA (reference sequence). Between the trimmed V and J ends, which lost 3 bases and 6 bases, there was a span of 5 bases. The CDR3 consists of 10 residues. The CDR3 sequence: CSASRPEAFF. DNA for the CDR3: TGCAGTGCTAGTAGGCCTGAAGCTTTCTTT.

The V gene is TRBV18, the J gene TRBJ2-1; unclear D gene. The CDR3 spans 12 residues. Germline lookup yields CDR1 KGHSH and CDR2 LQKENI. Trimming shortened V by 6 bases and J by 8 bases, and 11 bases separated the two germline ends. The CDR3 here is CASSHSFDEQFF. CDR3 nucleotide sequence: TGTGCCAGCTCCCATTCATTTGATGAGCAGTTCTTC.

V usage is TRBV18 and J usage is TRBJ1-1; possible D gene TRBD1, 5 bases. The V gene lost 1 base and the J gene lost 1 base, with 13 bases spanning the gap. This CDR3 is built from 16 residues. Germline V gene data show CDR1 as KGHSH and CDR2 as LQKENI. CDR3: CASSPLGRQTNTEAFF. The CDR3 bases are TGTGCCAGCTCACCACTCGGACGACAGACGAACACTGAAGCTTTCTTT. The whole variable domain, remainder taken from reference TRBV18 and TRBJ1-1, is NAGVMQNPRHLVRRRGQEARLRCSPMKGHSHVYWYRQLPEEGLKFMVYLQKENIIDESGMPKERFSAEFPKEGPSILRIQQVVRGDSAAYFCASSPLGRQTNTEAFFGQGTRLTVV.

The chain is built from TRBV6-5 and TRBJ1-6, with TRBD1 matching 10 bases. Germline assignment: CDR1 MNHEY and CDR2 SVGAGI. The CDR3 is made up of 14 amino acids. Trimming removed 4 bases from V and 10 bases from J; junction bases left unmatched: 4. The CDR3 nucleotides read TGTGCCAGCAGTTCGACAGGGGGCGGCTCACCCCTCCACTTT. Protein sequence: CASSSTGGGSPLHF.

The rearrangement uses TRBV9 and TRBJ2-7; 7 bases are a match to TRBD1. Germline V gene lookup returns CDR1 SGDLS and CDR2 YYNGEE. The CDR3 loop spans 12 amino acids. V was pared by 7 bases and J by 4 bases, with 5 bases of the junction left unmatched. DNA of the CDR3: TGTGCCAGCGGACAGGAGGATTACGAGCAGTACTTC. Its protein product is CASGQEDYEQYF.

This chain uses TRBV6-5 with TRBJ1-5, with TRBD1 as a possible D gene (5 bases). V was clipped by 6 bases and J by 0 bases, with 12 bases between them. Germline CDR1 is MNHEY and CDR2 is SVGAGI. CDR3 length: 15 residues. The CDR3 DNA sequence: TGTGCCAGCAGCGACAGCTTCTATAGCAATCAGCCCCAGCATTTT. This encodes CASSDSFYSNQPQHF.

This clone ranks as medium-sized. The rearrangement uses TRBV25-1 and TRBJ1-5; D is uncertain. Germline V CDR1 and CDR2: MGHDK, SYGVNS. The V and J ends lost 4 bases and 7 bases respectively, with 14 bases between them. The CDR3 has 14 amino acids. CDR3 nucleotide sequence: TGTGCCAGCAGTGGTTCCTTATGGTCCCAGCCCCAGCATTTT. This codes for CASSGSLWSQPQHF.

The V and J genes are TRBV27 and TRBJ2-7, with 10 bases aligning to TRBD2. The germline V gene encodes CDR1 MNHEY and CDR2 SMNVEV (reference sequence). CDR3 size: 15 residues. V trimming: 5 bases; J trimming: 1 base; junction bases outside the gene matches: 5. The DNA of the CDR3 is TGTGCCAGCAGTGCACCGGGACTAGCGTCCTACGAGCAGTACTTC. It codes for CASSAPGLASYEQYF.

This clone was counted once. This rearrangement joins TRBV28 to TRBJ1-5; 7 bases are shared with TRBD1. Germline V gene sequence: CDR1 MDHEN, CDR2 SYDVKM. With 4 bases clipped from V and 1 base from J, the junction kept 10 bases outside the gene matches. The CDR3 extends over 17 amino acids. The CDR3 nucleotides read TGTGCCAGCAGTTATCAACCAGGGGGAGGGAGCAATCAGCCCCAGCATTTT. Its protein is CASSYQPGGGSNQPQHF.

The J gene is TRBJ2-2, the V gene TRBV7-9, with TRBD1 matching over 7 bases. Germline V CDR1 and CDR2: SEHNR, FQNEAQ (reference sequence). The junction had 11 bases not matched to a gene; V was cut back by 11 bases and J by 2 bases. The CDR3 loop spans 15 amino acids. DNA for the CDR3: TGTGCCGCCCGTTACAGGGGCCTTAACACCGGGGAGCTGTTTTTT. The encoded protein is CAARYRGLNTGELFF. The full variable domain, its missing parts supplied by reference TRBV7-9 and TRBJ2-2, is DTGVSQNPRHKITKRGQNVTFRCDPISEHNRLYWYRQTLGQGPEFLTYFQNEAQLEKSRLLSDRFSAERPKGSFSTLEIQRTEQGDSAMYLCAARYRGLNTGELFFGEGSRLTVL.

The chain combines TRBV5-6 with TRBJ1-2; maybe TRBD1 (5 bases). Trimming took 4 bases from V and 7 from J, leaving 17 bases between them. Germline V CDR1 and CDR2: SGHDT, YYEEEE. This CDR3 is 14 amino acids long. CDR3 sequence reads: CASSPLGGGTGYTF. The CDR3 nucleotides are TGTGCCAGCAGCCCCCTTGGCGGAGGGACTGGCTACACCTTC.

V usage is TRBV14 and J usage is TRBJ1-1, with TRBD1 matching 8 bases. Germline V gene sequence: CDR1 SGHDN, CDR2 FVKESK. This CDR3 has 17 amino acids. V lost 7 bases and J lost 4; bases outside the gene matches: 17. The DNA for the CDR3 is TGTGCCAGCACCCCGTTGAGACAGGGGATTCAGGTCACTGAAGCTTTCTTT. Protein product: CASTPLRQGIQVTEAFF.

This clone is a singleton in its sample. The gene calls are TRBV27 and TRBJ2-7, with TRBD2 matching over 10 bases. V lost 4 bases and J lost 4; bases outside the gene matches: 10. The germline CDR1 and CDR2 sequences are MNHEY and SMNVEV (reference sequence). The CDR3 contains 16 residues. CDR3 loop: CASSSTQRGGMYEQYF. The DNA of the CDR3 is TGTGCCAGCAGTTCAACCCAGCGGGGGGGGATGTACGAGCAGTACTTC.

This sequence joins TRBV10-3 and TRBJ1-4, with 9 bases identical to TRBD1. Germline values: CDR1 ENHRY, CDR2 SYGVKD. The CDR3 consists of 14 residues. V gave up 3 bases and J gave up 8 bases; unmatched junction bases: 4. The CDR3 sequence is CAISDTGQGEKLFF. DNA of the CDR3: TGTGCCATCAGTGATACCGGACAGGGGGAAAAACTGTTTTTT.

The rearrangement uses TRBV4-3 and TRBJ1-2, with 7 nucleotides matching TRBD1. With V trimmed by 0 bases and J by 1 base, 20 bases remained unmatched. CDR1 and CDR2 from the germline V gene are LGHNA and YSLEER. This CDR3 has 21 amino acids. CDR3 coding DNA: TGCGCCAGCAGCCAAGATCTACCGATTAAGACAGGGTGGAGGAGTAACTATGGCTACACCTTC. Its protein product is CASSQDLPIKTGWRSNYGYTF.

This clone came up once. V usage is TRBV11-2 and J usage is TRBJ2-7; no reliable D call. The V gene lost 1 base and the J gene lost 3 bases, with 10 bases spanning the gap. Germline loops: CDR1 SGHAT, CDR2 FQNNGV. The CDR3 consists of 14 residues. DNA for the CDR3: TGTGCCAGCAGCTTAGTAGGCAGGTTCTACGAGCAGTACTTC. As protein: CASSLVGRFYEQYF.

V and J are TRBV5-5 and TRBJ1-4; D unresolved. CDR1 is SGHKS, CDR2 YYEKEE, per germline (reference sequence). The CDR3 contains 14 residues. V shed 2 bases and J shed 7 bases, with 12 bases lying between them. The CDR3 sequence: CASSFTILSEKLFF. Here the CDR3 DNA reads TGTGCCAGCAGCTTCACCATTCTAAGTGAAAAACTGTTTTTT. Full variable domain (remainder filled in from reference TRBV5-5 and TRBJ1-4): DAGVTQSPTHLIKTRGQQVTLRCSPISGHKSVSWYQQVLGQGPQFIFQYYEKEERGRGNFPDRFSARQFPNYSSELNVNALLLGDSALYLCASSFTILSEKLFFGSGTQLSVL.

The V and J genes are TRBV6-5 and TRBJ2-3; the match to TRBD2 covers 7 bases. CDR1 is MNHEY, CDR2 SVGAGI, per germline. Trimming cost V 0 bases and J 8 bases; bases outside gene matches: 5. The CDR3 is 14 amino acids. CDR3: CASSYSVGEGTQYF. CDR3 sequence (DNA): TGTGCCAGCAGTTACTCAGTCGGGGAGGGTACGCAGTATTTT.

This chain connects TRBV9 to TRBJ2-1; the match to TRBD2 covers 11 bases. V lost 0 bases and J lost 8; bases outside the gene matches: 4. Germline V gene data show CDR1 as SGDLS and CDR2 as YYNGEE. The CDR3 contains 15 residues. The CDR3 DNA sequence: TGTGCCAGCAGCGTAGGTAGCGGGAGGGTACATGAGCAGTTCTTC. This codes for CASSVGSGRVHEQFF.

With respect to this clone: The same CDR3 is also encoded by other DNA sequences in this sample. This chain uses TRBV20-1 with TRBJ1-1; 8 bases fit TRBD1. The CDR3 contains 11 residues. The V segment lost 6 bases and the J segment 7 bases; nucleotides outside the gene matches: 4. Germline V gene sequence: CDR1 DFQATT, CDR2 SNEGSKA (reference sequence). Here the CDR3 reads CSAGTGGEAFF. CDR3 nucleotide sequence: TGCAGTGCCGGGACAGGAGGTGAAGCTTTCTTT.

This clone was observed a handful of times. The germline gene is not matched at one end of the junction; a read error may be the cause. The chain couples TRBV19 to TRBJ1-5; no clear D gene. The CDR3 loop spans 17 amino acids. Germline CDR1 is LNHDA and CDR2 is SQIVND (reference sequence). CDR3 region: CASREGPAAGPNRPQHF. The CDR3 DNA sequence: TGTGCCAGTAGAGAGGGCCCGGCGGCAGGCCCAAATCGGCCCCAGCATTTT. Together with reference TRBV19 and TRBJ1-5, the CDR3 gives the full variable domain: DGGITQSPKYLFRKEGQNVTLSCEQNLNHDAMYWYRQDPGQGLRLIYYSQIVNDFQKGDIAEGYSVSREKKESFPLTVTSAQKNPTAFYLCASREGPAAGPNRPQHFGDGTRLSIL.

V and J are TRBV6-5 and TRBJ1-5, with D possibly being TRBD1 (5 bases). Trimming cost V 4 bases and J 2 bases, with 15 bases left between them. CDR1 MNHEY and CDR2 SVGAGI come from the germline V gene. The CDR3 consists of 16 residues. CDR3 coding DNA: TGTGCCAGCAGTTCATTGGACCTAGGGGGCAATCAGCCCCAGCATTTT. This codes for CASSSLDLGGNQPQHF.